This T cell receptor beta chain appears in the sequencing data of a study of a mutant IDH1 vaccine in newly diagnosed glioma. There are 14 residues in the CDR3. Trimming took 0 bases from V and 3 from J, leaving 9 bases between them. CDR1 is SGHRS, CDR2 YFSETQ, per germline. Repertoires were generated with immunoSEQ multiplex PCR, while TCRdb's copy carries only in-frame clones and drops some. Of some 51,000 clones in the sample, around 78% are singletons; the top ten hold about 5.2%. Time point specified: week 5, during vaccination. Each vaccine dose was 300 ug of mutant IDH1 20-mer peptide, with topical imiquimod. This clone was counted once. Antigen: not known.

This sequence was found in a man between 50 and 59 years old with glioma. J is TRBJ1-2 and V is TRBV5-1; weak D call: TRBD1 (5 bases). Sample: PBMCs, taken from a glioma patient whose treatment included an IDH1 peptide vaccine. CDR3 in amino acids: CASSLVVGDYGYTF. CDR3 DNA: TGCGCCAGCAGCTTGGTAGTAGGGGACTATGGCTACACCTTC.